Below are 19 T cell receptor beta chains sequenced from a single sample in a study of OX40 agonist ivuxolimab in advanced cancers. Produced via immunoSEQ multiplex PCR; TCRdb's table is partial and in-frame only. The table shows some 18,000 clones, with around 80% occurring only once. The source material was CD4+ or CD8+ T cells sorted from blood, sampled in a trial of the OX40 agonist ivuxolimab. The source of these receptors is an adult with an advanced solid tumor such as melanoma, head and neck, liver or kidney cancer.

The chain uses TRBV28 and TRBJ2-7, with TRBD2 identical over 8 bases. This CDR3 spans 14 amino acids. Trimming removed 5 bases from V and 3 bases from J; junction bases left unmatched: 6. CDR1 MDHEN and CDR2 SYDVKM come from the germline V gene. The CDR3 nucleotides read TGTGCCAGCAGTCGGCTAGCGGGCCGCTACGAGCAGTACTTC. Translated, it gives CASSRLAGRYEQYF.

The gene calls are TRBV6-1 and TRBJ1-4, with 7 bases identical to TRBD1. The length of the CDR3 is 16 residues. The J segment lost 5 bases and the V segment lost 0 bases, leaving 6 bases of the junction unmatched. CDR1 is MNHNS, CDR2 SASEGT, per germline. CDR3 bases: TGTGCCAGCAGTGAAGCGCCACAGGGACAGAATGAAAAACTGTTTTTT. It is translated as CASSEAPQGQNEKLFF.

V is TRBV13 and J is TRBJ2-2, with D uncertain. CDR3 length: 12 amino acids. Germline V CDR1 and CDR2: PRHDT, FYEKMQ (reference sequence). With 2 bases removed from V and 2 bases from J, the gap between germline ends came to 0 bases. For the CDR3, the DNA is TGTGCCAGCAGCTTAAACACCGGGGAGCTGTTTTTT. Encoded protein: CASSLNTGELFF. The complete variable domain, with remaining parts taken from reference TRBV13 and TRBJ2-2, reads AAGVIQSPRHLIKEKRETATLKCYPIPRHDTVYWYQQGPGQDPQFLISFYEKMQSDKGSIPDRFSAQQFSDYHSELNMSSLELGDSALYFCASSLNTGELFFGEGSRLTVL.

The V and J genes are TRBV5-1 and TRBJ2-2; D ambiguous. V lost 1 base and J lost 0, with 7 bases in between. The CDR3 consists of 15 residues. Germline CDR1 reads SGHRS; CDR2 reads YFSETQ. This CDR3 reads CASSLFTPNTGELFF. As DNA, the CDR3 is TGCGCCAGCAGCTTGTTCACACCGAACACCGGGGAGCTGTTTTTT.

CDR3 nucleotides: TGTGCCAGCAGTGAAGCCATTCGGGCTAGCGGCCGACCCCAGTACTTC. Translating gives CASSEAIRASGRPQYF. This chain links TRBV6-1 with TRBJ2-5; 7 positions agree with TRBD2. The junction had 13 bases not matched to a gene; V was cut back by 0 bases and J by 9 bases. Germline V CDR1 and CDR2: MNHNS, SASEGT. CDR3 size: 16 residues.

The chain combines TRBV10-3 with TRBJ2-3, with TRBD2 matching 7 bases. The V segment lost 7 bases and the J segment 2 bases; nucleotides outside the gene matches: 6. Germline V gene data show CDR1 as ENHRY and CDR2 as SYGVKD. CDR3 length: 14 amino acids. The CDR3 DNA reads TGTGCCATCAAAACGGGAGGTTACACAGATACGCAGTATTTT. Protein product: CAIKTGGYTDTQYF.

This chain links TRBV11-3 with TRBJ1-1; 9 bases agree with TRBD1. CDR1 SGHNT and CDR2 YENEEA come from the germline V gene. V lost 3 bases to trimming and J lost 4 bases; unmatched junction nucleotides: 3. This CDR3 is 14 amino acids long. The CDR3 sequence is CASSFATGGTEAFF. CDR3 coding DNA: TGTGCCAGCAGCTTCGCGACAGGGGGCACTGAAGCTTTCTTT.

This sequence joins TRBV7-2 and TRBJ1-1; 9 bases align to TRBD1. Looked up from germline, CDR1 is SGHTA and CDR2 is FQGNSA. V shed 4 bases, J shed 8 bases, and the junction held 8 bases outside the gene matches. This CDR3 contains 14 residues. The CDR3 spells CASSSHRGHSEAFF. The CDR3, as DNA: TGTGCCAGCAGCTCACACAGGGGGCACTCCGAAGCTTTCTTT.

The rearrangement uses TRBV19 and TRBJ2-2; 8 positions agree with TRBD2. This CDR3 contains 15 residues. Germline assignment: CDR1 LNHDA and CDR2 SQIVND (reference sequence). With V trimmed by 1 base and J by 5 bases, 3 bases remained unmatched. The CDR3 bases are TGTGCCAGTAGTATAGTCCTAGCGGGTACCGGGGAGCTGTTTTTT. Translating gives CASSIVLAGTGELFF. Variable domain in full (rest from reference TRBV19 and TRBJ2-2): DGGITQSPKYLFRKEGQNVTLSCEQNLNHDAMYWYRQDPGQGLRLIYYSQIVNDFQKGDIAEGYSVSREKKESFPLTVTSAQKNPTAFYLCASSIVLAGTGELFFGEGSRLTVL.

This clone is a singleton in its sample. This chain links TRBV10-1 with TRBJ2-1, with D possibly TRBD2 on 7 matching bases. The V gene's germline CDR1 is WNHNN and CDR2 SYGVQD (reference sequence). Trimming removed 2 bases at V and 1 base at J, with 9 bases between. CDR3 length: 15 residues. The CDR3 protein is CASSERGASYNEQFF. CDR3 sequence (DNA): TGCGCCAGCAGTGAGCGGGGGGCGTCCTACAATGAGCAGTTCTTC.

V and J are TRBV7-3 and TRBJ2-3, with 9 bases that match TRBD2. The CDR3 consists of 16 residues. V lost 5 bases and J lost 4; bases outside the gene matches: 10. Germline V lookup: CDR1 SGHTA, CDR2 FQGTGA. The CDR3 region has the DNA TGTGCCAGCAGCCCCATAGCGGGAGCCCCCCCAGATACGCAGTATTTT. Translated: CASSPIAGAPPDTQYF.

Within the sample, this clone is medium-sized (0.01 to 0.1%). V gene TRBV13 combines with J gene TRBJ2-7; D remains unclear. CDR1 PRHDT and CDR2 FYEKMQ come from the germline V gene (reference sequence). CDR3 length: 13 amino acids. V lost 3 bases and J 4 bases, leaving 10 bases between the germline ends. In DNA, the CDR3 is TGTGCCAGCAGCTTCGGGCTAGGATACGAGCAGTACTTC. Encoded protein: CASSFGLGYEQYF.

The chain uses TRBV6-1 and TRBJ2-7; D might be TRBD2 (5 bases). The germline CDR1 and CDR2 sequences are MNHNS and SASEGT. CDR3 length: 13 residues. V shed 6 bases and J shed 2 bases, with 11 bases lying between them. The CDR3 bases are TGTGCCAGCAGCTGGAGGACCCCCTACGAGCAGTACTTC. Translating gives CASSWRTPYEQYF.

J is TRBJ1-2 and V is TRBV9, with a tentative D call TRBD1 (5 bases). The CDR3 loop spans 14 amino acids. V gave up 4 bases and J gave up 5 bases, with 15 bases separating them. CDR1 is SGDLS, CDR2 YYNGEE, per germline. The CDR3 region has the DNA TGTGCCAGCAGCCCTACCGGGACGGTTTATGGCTACACCTTC. Its protein product is CASSPTGTVYGYTF.

The chain recombines TRBV7-9 with TRBJ2-5, with 7 bases lining up with TRBD1. The end of the DNA aligns better with TRBJ2-7, so the J call may be wrong. This CDR3 is 13 amino acids long. Looked up from germline, CDR1 is SEHNR and CDR2 is FQNEAQ (reference sequence). The CDR3 nucleotides are TGTGCCAGCAGCGACAGGGAATTCTACGAGCAGTACTTC. Translation gives CASSDREFYEQYF.

The rearrangement uses TRBV11-3 and TRBJ2-7; 8 nucleotides match TRBD1. The CDR3 loop spans 14 amino acids. The trim removed 5 bases at V and 7 bases at J, leaving 10 bases unmatched. The germline V gene encodes CDR1 SGHNT and CDR2 YENEEA. This CDR3 is CASSHTGQGREQYF. As DNA, the CDR3 is TGTGCCAGCAGCCATACCGGACAGGGCAGGGAGCAGTACTTC.

The chain employs TRBV27 and TRBJ2-1; 12 bases are shared with TRBD2. Germline V gene lookup returns CDR1 MNHEY and CDR2 SMNVEV (reference sequence). The CDR3 contains 19 residues. The J segment lost 4 bases and the V segment lost 4 bases, leaving 14 bases of the junction unmatched. CDR3 amino acids: CASSSLIGTSGRKYNEQFF. As DNA, the CDR3 is TGTGCCAGCAGTTCACTTATCGGGACTAGCGGGCGGAAGTACAATGAGCAGTTCTTC.

The chain carries TRBV9 and TRBJ2-5; 7 bases line up with TRBD2. The J call may be in error: the DNA end matches TRBJ2-7 better. Germline CDR1 SGDLS, CDR2 YYNGEE. The CDR3 spans 14 residues. CDR3 sequence reads: CASSVGGGPYEQYF. The CDR3 bases are TGTGCCAGCAGCGTAGGGGGGGGTCCCTACGAGCAGTACTTC.

The chain joins TRBV6-5 to TRBJ2-3; 7 bases align to TRBD1. The CDR3 covers 11 residues. The germline V gene has CDR1 MNHEY and CDR2 SVGAGI. V gave up 4 bases and J gave up 8 bases; unmatched junction bases: 0. The chain's CDR3 is CASSSGGTQYF. In nucleotides, the CDR3 is TGTGCCAGCAGTTCAGGGGGTACGCAGTATTTT.